This TCR beta chain was retrieved from a study of CD8 T cells in Susac syndrome. In the multiple sclerosis control group, patients were treatment-naive and had stable or active relapsing-remitting disease. Roughly 0.5 to 1 ug RNA was reverse transcribed with random hexamers. TCRdb used MiXCR to reprocess the immunoSEQ multiplex PCR reads, holding one entry per CDR3 protein. The table lists roughly 120,000 distinct CDR3 sequences, around 94% of them singletons. The germline CDR1 and CDR2 sequences are MNHEY and SMNVEV (reference sequence). This CDR3 region has 14 residues. V was pared by 5 bases and J by 6 bases, with 13 bases between.

Input material: CD4+ T cells from PBMCs. This rearrangement joins TRBV27 to TRBJ2-2, with a possible D match to TRBD2 (5 bases). The receptor's source is a human donor with multiple sclerosis. This CDR3 is CASSPRGFAGELFF. The CDR3 DNA reads as TGTGCCAGCAGTCCCCGAGGGTTCGCCGGGGAGCTGTTTTTT.